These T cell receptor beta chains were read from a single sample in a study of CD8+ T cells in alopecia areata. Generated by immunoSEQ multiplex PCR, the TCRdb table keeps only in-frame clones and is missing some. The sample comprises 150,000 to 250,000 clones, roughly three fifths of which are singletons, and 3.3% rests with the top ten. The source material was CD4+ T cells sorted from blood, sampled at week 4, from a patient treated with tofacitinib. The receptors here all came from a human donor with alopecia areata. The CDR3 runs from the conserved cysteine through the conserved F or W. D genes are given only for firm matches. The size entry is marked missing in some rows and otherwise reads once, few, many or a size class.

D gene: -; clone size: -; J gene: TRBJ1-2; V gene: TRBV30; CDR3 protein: CAWSTNYYGYTF; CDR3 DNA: TGTGCCTGGAGTACCAATTACTATGGCTACACCTTC
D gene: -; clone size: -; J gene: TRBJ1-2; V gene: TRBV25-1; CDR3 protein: CASSELPYSGYTF; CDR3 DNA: TGTGCCAGCAGTGAACTCCCCTACTCTGGCTACACCTTC
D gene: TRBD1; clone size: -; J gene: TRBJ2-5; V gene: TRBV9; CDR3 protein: CASSVGGTGETQYF; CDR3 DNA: TGTGCCAGCAGCGTAGGAGGGACAGGAGAGACCCAGTACTTC
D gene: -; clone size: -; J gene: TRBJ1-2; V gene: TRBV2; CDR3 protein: CASSETRGLYGYTF; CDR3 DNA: TGTGCCAGCAGTGAAACCCGGGGACTCTATGGCTACACCTTC
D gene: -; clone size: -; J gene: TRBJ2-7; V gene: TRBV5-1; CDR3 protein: CASSLDGGSYEQYF; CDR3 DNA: TGCGCCAGCAGCTTGGACGGGGGCTCCTACGAGCAGTACTTC
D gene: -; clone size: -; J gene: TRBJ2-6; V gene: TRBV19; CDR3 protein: CASSRDTGERANVLTF; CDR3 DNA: TGTGCCAGCTCCCGGGACACGGGGGAGAGGGCCAACGTCCTGACTTTC
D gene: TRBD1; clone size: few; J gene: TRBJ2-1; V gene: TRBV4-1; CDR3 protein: CASSHRTGSSYNEQFF; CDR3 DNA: TGCGCCAGCAGCCATAGGACAGGGAGCTCCTACAATGAGCAGTTCTTC
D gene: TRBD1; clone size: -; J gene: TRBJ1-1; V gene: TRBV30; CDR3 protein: CAWSGDRHPEAFF; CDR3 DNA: TGTGCCTGGAGTGGGGACAGGCACCCTGAAGCTTTCTTT
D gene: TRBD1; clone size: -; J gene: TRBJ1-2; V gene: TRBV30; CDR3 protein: CACPGQGDYGYTF; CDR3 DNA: TGTGCCTGTCCGGGACAGGGGGACTATGGCTACACCTTC
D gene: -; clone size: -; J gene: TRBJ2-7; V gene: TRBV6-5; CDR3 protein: CASLDTYYEQYF; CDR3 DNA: TGTGCCAGCTTGGACACTTACTACGAGCAGTACTTC
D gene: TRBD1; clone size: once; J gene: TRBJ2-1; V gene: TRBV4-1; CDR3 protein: CASSRDGGQSSYNEQFF; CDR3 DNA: TGCGCCAGCAGCCGAGATGGGGGACAGAGCTCCTACAATGAGCAGTTCTTC
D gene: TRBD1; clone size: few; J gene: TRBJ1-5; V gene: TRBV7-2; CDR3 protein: CASSLVSGGINQPQHF; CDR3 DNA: TGTGCCAGCAGCTTAGTGTCAGGGGGCATCAATCAGCCCCAGCATTTT
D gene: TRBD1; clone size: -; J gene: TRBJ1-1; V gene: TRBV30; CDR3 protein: CAWSTEGASTRAFF; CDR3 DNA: TGTGCCTGGAGTACAGAGGGGGCCTCCACGAGAGCTTTCTTT
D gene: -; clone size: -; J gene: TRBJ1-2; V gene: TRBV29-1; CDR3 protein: CSVEDRLGGNYGYTF; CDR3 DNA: TGCAGCGTTGAAGATCGTCTCGGGGGTAACTATGGCTACACCTTC
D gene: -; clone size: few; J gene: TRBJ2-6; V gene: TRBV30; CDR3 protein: CAWEGGANVLTF; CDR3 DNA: TGTGCCTGGGAAGGGGGGGCCAACGTCCTGACTTTC
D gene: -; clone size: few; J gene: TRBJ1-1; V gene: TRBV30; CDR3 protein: CAWRPDRNTEAFF; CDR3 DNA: TGTGCCTGGAGGCCAGACAGGAACACTGAAGCTTTCTTT
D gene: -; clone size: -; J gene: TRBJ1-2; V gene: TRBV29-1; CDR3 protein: CSAESLPGYTF; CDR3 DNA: TGCAGCGCTGAGTCGTTACCGGGCTACACCTTC
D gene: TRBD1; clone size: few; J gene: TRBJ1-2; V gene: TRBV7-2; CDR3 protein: CASSQTRTGLGYTF; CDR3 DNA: TGTGCCAGCAGCCAAACCCGGACAGGGTTGGGCTACACCTTC
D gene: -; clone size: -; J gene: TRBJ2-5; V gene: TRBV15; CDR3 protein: CATSRDLGARQETQYF; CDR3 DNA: TGTGCCACCAGCAGAGACCTGGGGGCTCGTCAAGAGACCCAGTACTTC
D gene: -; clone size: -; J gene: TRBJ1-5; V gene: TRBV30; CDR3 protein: CAWSGSAVEQPQHF; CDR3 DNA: TGTGCCTGGAGTGGTTCGGCGGTGGAGCAGCCCCAGCATTTT
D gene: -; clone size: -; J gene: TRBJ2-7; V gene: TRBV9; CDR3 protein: CASSKGSGLGEQYF; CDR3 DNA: TGTGCCAGCAGCAAGGGATCAGGGCTGGGCGAGCAGTACTTC
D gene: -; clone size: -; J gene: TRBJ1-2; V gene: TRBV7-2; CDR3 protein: CASSPGQGQYGYTF; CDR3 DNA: TGTGCCAGCAGCCCCGGACAAGGGCAATATGGCTACACCTTC
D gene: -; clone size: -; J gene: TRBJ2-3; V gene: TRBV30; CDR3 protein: CAWSGLTTQYF; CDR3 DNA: TGTGCCTGGAGTGGATTGACTACGCAGTATTTT
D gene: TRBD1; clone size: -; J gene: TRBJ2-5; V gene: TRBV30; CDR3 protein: CAWATGLRETQYF; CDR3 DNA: TGTGCCTGGGCGACAGGGCTACGGGAGACCCAGTACTTC
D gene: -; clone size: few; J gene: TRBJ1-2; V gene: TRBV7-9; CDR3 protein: CASSLGDGYTF; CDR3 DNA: TGTGCCAGCAGCTTGGGGGATGGCTACACCTTC
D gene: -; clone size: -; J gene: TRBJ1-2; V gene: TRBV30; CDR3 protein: CAWKGVVGGYTF; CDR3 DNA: TGTGCCTGGAAAGGGGTTGTAGGTGGCTACACCTTC
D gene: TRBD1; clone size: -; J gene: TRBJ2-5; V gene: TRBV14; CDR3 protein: CASSPLNRGSRETQYF; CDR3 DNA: TGTGCCAGCAGCCCGCTAAACAGGGGTTCACGGGAGACCCAGTACTTC
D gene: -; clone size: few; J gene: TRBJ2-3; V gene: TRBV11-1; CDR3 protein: CASSLTDTQYF; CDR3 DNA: TGTGCCAGCAGCCTCACAGATACGCAGTATTTT
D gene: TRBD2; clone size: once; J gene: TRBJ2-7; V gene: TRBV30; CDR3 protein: CAWRGGGSYEQYF; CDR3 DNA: TGTGCCTGGAGGGGCGGGGGTTCCTACGAGCAGTACTTC
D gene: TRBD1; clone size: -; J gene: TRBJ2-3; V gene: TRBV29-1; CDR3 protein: CSGLTGLTQYF; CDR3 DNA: TGCAGCGGTCTGACAGGGCTTACGCAGTATTTT
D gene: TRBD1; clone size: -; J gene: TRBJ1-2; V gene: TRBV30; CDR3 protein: CAWGKNRGYGYTF; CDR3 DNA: TGTGCCTGGGGGAAGAACAGGGGGTATGGCTACACCTTC
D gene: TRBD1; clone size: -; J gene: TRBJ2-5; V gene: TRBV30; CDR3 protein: CAWSRQGRETQYF; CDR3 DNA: TGTGCCTGGAGTCGACAGGGGAGAGAGACCCAGTACTTC
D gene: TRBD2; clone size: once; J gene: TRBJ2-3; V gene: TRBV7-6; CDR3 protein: CASSLRAGGPADTQYF; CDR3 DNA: TGTGCCAGCAGCTTACGGGCGGGGGGGCCTGCAGATACGCAGTATTTT
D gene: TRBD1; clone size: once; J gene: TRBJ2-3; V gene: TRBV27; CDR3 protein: CASSLQGAGDTQYF; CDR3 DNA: TGTGCCAGCAGTTTACAGGGGGCCGGAGATACGCAGTATTTT
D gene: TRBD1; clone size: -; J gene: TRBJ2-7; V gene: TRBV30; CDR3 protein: CAWSEGQGGTEQYF; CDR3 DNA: TGTGCCTGGAGTGAGGGACAGGGGGGCACGGAGCAGTACTTC
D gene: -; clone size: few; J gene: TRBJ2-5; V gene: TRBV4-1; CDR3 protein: CASSQEGGRETQYF; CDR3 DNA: TGCGCCAGCAGCCAAGAAGGCGGCAGGGAGACCCAGTACTTC
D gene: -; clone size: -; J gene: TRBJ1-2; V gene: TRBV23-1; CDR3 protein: CASLLGSGYTF; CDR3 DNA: TGCGCCAGCTTGTTAGGTTCTGGCTACACCTTC
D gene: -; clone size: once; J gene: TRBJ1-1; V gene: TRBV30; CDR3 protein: CAWNQVESTEAFF; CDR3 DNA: TGTGCCTGGAACCAGGTCGAGAGCACTGAAGCTTTCTTT
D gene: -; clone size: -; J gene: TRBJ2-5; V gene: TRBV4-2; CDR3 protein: CASSQNRPGEYQETQYF; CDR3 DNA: TGTGCCAGCAGCCAAAACAGGCCAGGGGAGTACCAAGAGACCCAGTACTTC
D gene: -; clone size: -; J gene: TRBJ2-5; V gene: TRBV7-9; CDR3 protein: CASSLAGPQETQYF; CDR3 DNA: TGTGCCAGCAGCTTAGCCGGGCCTCAAGAGACCCAGTACTTC
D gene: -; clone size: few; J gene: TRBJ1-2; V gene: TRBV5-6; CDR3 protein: CASSFGQPLYGYTF; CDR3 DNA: TGTGCCAGCAGCTTCGGACAGCCTCTATATGGCTACACCTTC
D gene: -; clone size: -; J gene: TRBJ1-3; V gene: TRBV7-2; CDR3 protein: CASSRTAGENTIYF; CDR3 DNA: TGTGCCAGCAGCCGTACCGCCGGGGAAAACACCATATATTTT
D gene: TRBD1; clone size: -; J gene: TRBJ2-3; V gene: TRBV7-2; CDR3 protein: CASSLDRGRDTQYF; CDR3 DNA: TGTGCCAGCAGCCTGGACAGGGGAAGGGATACGCAGTATTTT
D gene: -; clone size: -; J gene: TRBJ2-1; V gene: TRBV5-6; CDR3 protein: CASSRSNYNEQFF; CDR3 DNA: TGTGCCAGCAGCCGATCAAACTACAATGAGCAGTTCTTC
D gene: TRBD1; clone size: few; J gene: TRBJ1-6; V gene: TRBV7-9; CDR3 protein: CASSFTGDSPLHF; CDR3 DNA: TGTGCCAGCAGCTTCACAGGGGATTCACCCCTCCACTTT
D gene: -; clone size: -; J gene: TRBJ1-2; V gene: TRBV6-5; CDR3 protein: CASSYGLGGDGYTF; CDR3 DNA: TGTGCCAGCAGTTACGGGTTGGGAGGAGATGGCTACACCTTC
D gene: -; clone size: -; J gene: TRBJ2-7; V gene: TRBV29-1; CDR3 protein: CSGGAANYEQYF; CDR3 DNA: TGCAGCGGGGGTGCAGCTAACTACGAGCAGTACTTC
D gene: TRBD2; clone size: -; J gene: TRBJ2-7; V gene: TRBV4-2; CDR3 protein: CASSPGTSGDTYEQYF; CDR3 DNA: TGTGCCAGCAGCCCCGGGACTAGCGGGGATACCTACGAGCAGTACTTC
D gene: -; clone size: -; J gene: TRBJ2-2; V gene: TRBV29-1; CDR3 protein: CSVEGTPFANTGELFF; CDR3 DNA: TGCAGCGTTGAGGGGACACCCTTCGCGAACACCGGGGAGCTGTTTTTT
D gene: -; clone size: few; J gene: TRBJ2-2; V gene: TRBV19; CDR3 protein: CASSIGSATGELFF; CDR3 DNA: TGTGCCAGTAGTATAGGATCAGCCACCGGGGAGCTGTTTTTT
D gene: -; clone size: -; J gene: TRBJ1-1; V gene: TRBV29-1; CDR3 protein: CSVVKGYGTEAFF; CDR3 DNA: TGCAGCGTTGTGAAAGGCTACGGCACTGAAGCTTTCTTT
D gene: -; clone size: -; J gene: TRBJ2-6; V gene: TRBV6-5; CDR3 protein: CASMVRPGANVLTF; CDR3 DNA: TGTGCCAGCATGGTACGCCCTGGGGCCAACGTCCTGACTTTC
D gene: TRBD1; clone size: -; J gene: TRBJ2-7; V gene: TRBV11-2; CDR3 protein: CASSLDPRTMQMTGTYEQYF; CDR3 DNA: TGTGCCAGCAGCTTAGATCCCCGAACGATGCAAATGACAGGGACCTACGAGCAGTACTTC
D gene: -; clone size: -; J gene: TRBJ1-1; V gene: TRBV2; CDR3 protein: CVSGRRTDTEAFF; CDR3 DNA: TGTGTCAGCGGCAGGAGAACGGATACTGAAGCTTTCTTT
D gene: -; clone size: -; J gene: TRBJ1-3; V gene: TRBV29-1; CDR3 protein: CSGTQGTGNTIYF; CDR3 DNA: TGCAGCGGGACCCAGGGGACGGGAAACACCATATATTTT
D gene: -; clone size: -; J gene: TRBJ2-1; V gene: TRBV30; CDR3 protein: CAWSASARSYNEQFF; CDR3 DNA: TGTGCCTGGAGCGCCTCTGCCAGGAGCTACAATGAGCAGTTCTTC
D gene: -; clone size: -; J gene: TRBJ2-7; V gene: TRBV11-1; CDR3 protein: CASSGGHLYEQYF; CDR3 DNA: TGTGCCAGCAGCGGGGGACATCTTTACGAGCAGTACTTC
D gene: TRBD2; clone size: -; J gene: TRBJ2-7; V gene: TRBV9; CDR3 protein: CASSVGASGASYEQYF; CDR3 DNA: TGTGCCAGCAGCGTAGGGGCTAGCGGGGCCTCCTACGAGCAGTACTTC
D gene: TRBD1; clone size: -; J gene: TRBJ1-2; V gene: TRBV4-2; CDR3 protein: CASTAGGTGVGYTF; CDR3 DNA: TGTGCCAGCACCGCGGGCGGGACAGGGGTTGGCTACACCTTC